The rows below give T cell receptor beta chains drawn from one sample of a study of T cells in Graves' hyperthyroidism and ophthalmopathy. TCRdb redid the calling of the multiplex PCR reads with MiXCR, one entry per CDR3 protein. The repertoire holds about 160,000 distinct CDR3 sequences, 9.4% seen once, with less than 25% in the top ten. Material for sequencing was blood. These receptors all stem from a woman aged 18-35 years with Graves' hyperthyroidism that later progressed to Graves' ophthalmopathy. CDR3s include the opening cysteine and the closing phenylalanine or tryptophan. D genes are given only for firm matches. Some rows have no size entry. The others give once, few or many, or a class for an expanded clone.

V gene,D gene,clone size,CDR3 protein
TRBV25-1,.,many,CASSEGAQGPNQPQHF
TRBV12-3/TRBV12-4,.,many,CASSLGFGPPLHF
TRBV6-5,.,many,CASSYSQGRETQYF
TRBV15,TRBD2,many,CATSRQPTSGEETQYF
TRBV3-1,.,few,CASSQVVLGSYNEQFF
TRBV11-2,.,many,CASSLDAGELFF
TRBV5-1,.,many,CASSFSPEIAPSYEQYF
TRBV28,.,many,CASRLENYNEQFF
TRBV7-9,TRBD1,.,CASSSTGQGNTEAFF
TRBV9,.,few,CASSVGDSEKLFF
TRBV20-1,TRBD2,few,CSAESGDFDNEQFF
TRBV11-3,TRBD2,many,CASSARTSGTDTQYF
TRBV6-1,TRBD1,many,CASRSGTANTNYGYTF
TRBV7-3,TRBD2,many,CASSSLGGGKETQYF
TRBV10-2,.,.,CASSDIGQGGAFF
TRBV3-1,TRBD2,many,CASSLKVTSGQETQYF
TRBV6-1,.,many,CASTGGAGPTEAFF
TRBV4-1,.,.,CASSQFRQDRSYNSPLHF
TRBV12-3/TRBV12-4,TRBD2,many,CASSWRGLAGGKNEQFF
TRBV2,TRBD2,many,CASSEETSGSNTGELFF
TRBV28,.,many,CASRTDTGELFF
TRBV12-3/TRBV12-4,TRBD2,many,CASSPLSGSGTGELFF
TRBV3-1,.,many,CASSQVVIGGRERGHNEQFF
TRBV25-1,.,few,CANSADASRAGNTIYF
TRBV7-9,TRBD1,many,CASSSPGTGVSSGNTIYF
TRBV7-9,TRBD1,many,CASSSRDRGYEQYF
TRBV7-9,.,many,CASGGSANYGYTF
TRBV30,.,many,CAWSGGALDEQYF
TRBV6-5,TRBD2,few,CASSYFLVAGVVNEQFF
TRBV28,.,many,CASTTSAQGGEAFF